A single sample is the source of the 19 T cell receptor beta chains below, sequenced in a study of blood T cell repertoires in COVID-19. Generated by immunoSEQ multiplex PCR, the TCRdb table keeps only in-frame clones and is missing some. The sample consists of about 120,000 clones, more than 75% of them appearing once. Sequences were obtained from peripheral blood. The receptors derive from a woman in her forties or fifties with acute or convalescent COVID-19.

The chain carries TRBV6-4 and TRBJ1-5, with TRBD1 as a possible D gene (6 bases). CDR1 and CDR2 from the germline V gene are MRHNA and SNTAGT. V gave up 2 bases and J gave up 6 bases, with 14 bases separating them. This CDR3 comprises 15 residues. The CDR3 loop is CASSDGGWITQPQHF. CDR3 bases: TGTGCCAGCAGTGACGGGGGCTGGATCACTCAGCCCCAGCATTTT.

The rearrangement joins TRBV6-2 or TRBV6-3 to TRBJ2-3, with a weak D call TRBD2 (5 bases). The V end was cut by 6 bases, the J end by 5 bases, with 9 bases between. This CDR3 has 12 residues. Germline V CDR1 and CDR2: MNHEY, SVGEGT. Here the CDR3 DNA reads TGTGCCAGCAGCTGGACTGTAGATACGCAGTATTTT. Protein sequence: CASSWTVDTQYF.

This clone was seen once. The chain employs TRBV28 and TRBJ2-7, with D unresolved. The CDR3 has 13 amino acids. Germline CDR1 MDHEN, CDR2 SYDVKM. The V and J ends lost 3 bases and 3 bases respectively, with 9 bases between them. CDR3 nucleotides: TGTGCCAGCAGTTTTGGCCCTCTCTACGAGCAGTACTTC. Residues: CASSFGPLYEQYF.

The rearrangement joins TRBV28 to TRBJ2-2, with 7 nucleotides matching TRBD2. V was clipped by 6 bases and J by 5 bases; unmatched bases: 9. CDR1 and CDR2 (germline): MDHEN, SYDVKM. CDR3 length: 15 residues. The CDR3, as DNA: TGTGCCAGCAGGCGACATGGGGGAGGGACCGGGGAGCTGTTTTTT. It is translated as CASRRHGGGTGELFF.

The rearrangement joins TRBV18 to TRBJ2-3; 8 bases align to TRBD2. Trimming cost V 10 bases and J 5 bases; bases outside gene matches: 5. The CDR3 loop spans 12 amino acids. Germline CDR1 reads KGHSH; CDR2 reads LQKENI. The CDR3: CATGRGGDTQYF. CDR3 in DNA: TGTGCCACCGGCCGGGGGGGAGATACGCAGTATTTT.

The gene calls are TRBV7-8 and TRBJ1-2; 9 bases fit TRBD1. The CDR3 loop spans 15 amino acids. With 4 bases clipped from V and 8 bases from J, the junction kept 11 bases outside the gene matches. Germline CDR1 SGHVS, CDR2 FQNEAQ. In DNA, the CDR3 is TGTGCCAGCAGCTCACAGCCGGGACAGGGATTCGGCTACACCTTC. Translating gives CASSSQPGQGFGYTF.

CDR3 amino acids: CASSEAEQRELFF. Here the CDR3 DNA reads TGTGCCAGCAGTGAAGCGGAGCAGCGGGAGCTGTTTTTT. This chain uses TRBV2 with TRBJ2-2; D gene ambiguous. Trimming pared 0 bases from V and 9 bases from J, leaving 8 bases between. Germline values: CDR1 SNHLY, CDR2 FYNNEI. The CDR3 runs to 13 residues.

As concerns this clone: Other DNA variants within this sample encode the same CDR3. The J gene is TRBJ1-1, the V gene TRBV5-1; perhaps TRBD1 as D (5 bases). CDR1 and CDR2 from the germline V gene are SGHRS and YFSETQ. The V end was cut by 0 bases, the J end by 0 bases, with 9 bases between. CDR3 length equals 15 residues. CDR3 DNA: TGCGCCAGCAGCTTGGCCGGGGGTCTGAACACTGAAGCTTTCTTT. Its protein product is CASSLAGGLNTEAFF.

V usage is TRBV13 and J usage is TRBJ2-3; TRBD2 aligns across 8 bases. CDR1 PRHDT and CDR2 FYEKMQ come from the germline V gene (reference sequence). The CDR3 has 15 residues. Trimming took 5 bases from V and 4 from J; bases not matched to a gene: 8. The CDR3 reads CASSPKAGVADTQYF. CDR3 sequence (DNA): TGTGCCAGCAGCCCTAAAGCGGGAGTGGCAGATACGCAGTATTTT.

The chain joins TRBV10-3 to TRBJ2-2, with D unresolved. The V end was cut by 5 bases, the J end by 7 bases, with 8 bases between. The CDR3 contains 12 residues. Per germline, CDR1 ENHRY and CDR2 SYGVKD. The CDR3 here is CAISQQIGELFF. The CDR3 DNA is TGTGCCATCAGTCAACAGATCGGGGAGCTGTTTTTT.

This chain joins TRBV27 and TRBJ1-6; 11 bases match TRBD1. The junction had 8 bases not matched to a gene; V was cut back by 3 bases and J by 10 bases. This CDR3 contains 16 residues. Per the germline V gene, CDR1 is MNHEY and CDR2 is SMNVEV (reference sequence). The CDR3: CASSLDRGQSRSPLHF. CDR3 nucleotide sequence: TGTGCCAGCAGTTTGGACAGGGGGCAATCACGGTCACCCCTCCACTTT.

This chain connects TRBV24-1 to TRBJ2-3, with 9 bases identical to TRBD2. The V gene's germline CDR1 is KGHDR and CDR2 SFDVKD. The trim removed 3 bases at V and 2 bases at J, leaving 5 bases unmatched. This CDR3 contains 16 residues. The CDR3 DNA reads as TGTGCCACCAGTGATGCGACTAGCGGCTACACAGATACGCAGTATTTT. Translated: CATSDATSGYTDTQYF.

The rearrangement links TRBV11-3 to TRBJ2-3; D is uncertain. CDR3 length: 14 amino acids. The V gene's germline CDR1 is SGHNT and CDR2 YENEEA. V shed 1 base and J shed 2 bases, with 7 bases lying between them. CDR3 nucleotide sequence: TGTGCCAGCAGCTTAGGAGTATCCACAGATACGCAGTATTTT. It specifies CASSLGVSTDTQYF.

For the CDR3, the DNA is TGTGCCAGCAGACCCCAGGGAAATCAGCCCCAGCATTTT. It translates to CASRPQGNQPQHF. This sequence joins TRBV6-5 and TRBJ1-5, with D perhaps TRBD1 (5 bases). V was shortened by 6 bases and J by 4 bases, with 10 bases between the two germline ends. The CDR3 has 13 amino acids. Germline V lookup: CDR1 MNHEY, CDR2 SVGAGI.

The CDR3, as DNA: TGTGCCAGTAGCCGACAGGGGGATGGCACCGGGGAGCTGTTTTTT. Protein product: CASSRQGDGTGELFF. The V gene is TRBV19, the J gene TRBJ2-2; 9 bases are a match to TRBD1. V lost 6 bases, J lost 4 bases, and 6 bases stayed unmatched. Germline CDR1 LNHDA, CDR2 SQIVND (reference sequence). The CDR3 is 15 amino acids.

V gene TRBV7-2 combines with J gene TRBJ1-1; 7 bases agree with TRBD1. J lost 1 base, V lost 5 bases, and 4 bases had no gene match. Germline CDR1 SGHTA, CDR2 FQGNSA. CDR3 size: 14 residues. The CDR3 DNA is TGTGCCAGCAGCCCCGGGACAGCGAACACTGAAGCTTTCTTT. It specifies CASSPGTANTEAFF.

The V call is TRBV3-1 (or the pseudogene TRBV3-2), the J call TRBJ1-4; 7 bases align to TRBD1. The CDR3 totals 15 residues. The V gene end was trimmed by 1 base and the J gene end by 7 bases; junction bases not matched to a gene: 6. Germline assignment: CDR1 LGHDT and CDR2 YNNKEL (reference sequence). CDR3 sequence reads: CASSQGTGRGEKLFF. Here the CDR3 DNA reads TGTGCCAGCAGCCAAGGGACAGGACGCGGTGAAAAACTGTTTTTT.

The chain recombines TRBV28 with TRBJ1-3; D is uncertain. Trimming stripped 7 bases from V and 0 bases from J, with 7 bases between. The CDR3 contains 13 residues. Germline V gene sequence: CDR1 MDHEN, CDR2 SYDVKM. CDR3 sequence reads: CASNSNSGNTIYF. CDR3 in DNA: TGTGCCAGCAACAGTAACTCTGGAAACACCATATATTTT.

The chain links TRBV5-4 to TRBJ2-7; 9 nucleotides match TRBD2. Unmatched junction bases numbered 13, after V lost 4 bases and J lost 5 bases. CDR3 length equals 16 residues. CDR1 is SGHNT and CDR2 is YYREEE in the germline V gene (reference sequence). CDR3 sequence: CASSPGGLAGAHEQYF. For the CDR3, the DNA is TGTGCCAGCAGCCCGGGGGGGTTAGCGGGAGCCCACGAGCAGTACTTC. Full variable domain (missing parts from reference TRBV5-4 and TRBJ2-7): ETGVTQSPTHLIKTRGQQVTLRCSSQSGHNTVSWYQQALGQGPQFIFQYYREEENGRGNFPPRFSGLQFPNYSSELNVNALELDDSALYLCASSPGGLAGAHEQYFGPGTRLTVT.